The 6 T cell receptor beta chains below were found in one sample sequenced in a study of blood T cell repertoires in COVID-19. Assay used: immunoSEQ multiplex PCR; TCRdb lists only in-frame clones, some missing. This table holds tens of thousands of clones, 65% to 80% found once. Material for sequencing was peripheral blood. The receptor source for this set is a human donor in a cohort sampled during active COVID-19.

This chain uses TRBV5-1 with TRBJ2-1; 7 positions agree with TRBD1. The germline V gene encodes CDR1 SGHRS and CDR2 YFSETQ. J lost 8 bases, V lost 4 bases, and 9 bases had no gene match. The CDR3 covers 14 residues. The CDR3, as DNA: TGCGCCAGCAGCGACCGACAGGGTTTGGATGAGCAGTTCTTC. It codes for CASSDRQGLDEQFF.

This clone was seen a single time. J is TRBJ1-2 and V is TRBV7-8, with D possibly TRBD1 on 6 matching bases. CDR1 is SGHVS, CDR2 FQNEAQ, per germline. The CDR3 loop spans 17 amino acids. With 5 bases removed from V and 4 bases from J, the gap between germline ends came to 23 bases. CDR3: CASSPNRVSPGFYGYTF. The CDR3 DNA sequence: TGTGCCAGCAGCCCTAACAGGGTTAGCCCAGGTTTCTATGGCTACACCTTC. The complete variable domain, with remaining parts taken from reference TRBV7-8 and TRBJ1-2, reads GAGVSQSPRYKVAKRGQDVALRCDPISGHVSLFWYQQALGQGPEFLTYFQNEAQLDKSGLPSDRFFAERPEGSVSTLKIQRTQQEDSAVYLCASSPNRVSPGFYGYTFGSGTRLTVV.

V and J are TRBV9 and TRBJ1-6; TRBD1 matches 8 bases. The V and J ends lost 3 bases and 8 bases, in that order; junction bases with no gene match: 7. Per germline, CDR1 SGDLS and CDR2 YYNGEE. This CDR3 has 15 amino acids. This CDR3 is CASSARDRQDSPLHF. CDR3 nucleotides: TGTGCCAGCAGCGCCCGGGACAGGCAAGATTCACCCCTCCACTTT.

The chain links TRBV10-1 to TRBJ1-1; TRBD1 agrees at 7 bases. The CDR3 loop spans 15 amino acids. V lost 0 bases to trimming and J lost 3 bases; unmatched junction nucleotides: 4. The germline CDR1 and CDR2 sequences are WNHNN and SYGVQD (reference sequence). For the CDR3, the DNA is TGCGCCAGCAGTGAGTCTGGGACAGTCGACACTGAAGCTTTCTTT. This gives the protein CASSESGTVDTEAFF.

The chain combines TRBV11-2 with TRBJ2-1; the match to TRBD2 covers 8 bases. The CDR3 covers 14 residues. Germline loops: CDR1 SGHAT, CDR2 FQNNGV. V shed 4 bases and J 7 bases; nucleotides not matched to a gene: 6. This chain's CDR3 is CASSSRLARNEQFF. Here the CDR3 DNA reads TGTGCCAGCAGCTCCAGACTAGCGCGGAATGAGCAGTTCTTC.

The CDR3 spells CASSFLAGGAEQYF. CDR3 DNA: TGTGCCAGCAGTTTCTTAGCGGGAGGAGCCGAGCAGTACTTC. The rearrangement links TRBV28 to TRBJ2-7; TRBD2 agrees at 10 bases. V lost 3 bases to trimming and J lost 6 bases; unmatched junction nucleotides: 5. Germline V gene data show CDR1 as MDHEN and CDR2 as SYDVKM. This CDR3 comprises 14 residues.